This entry lists 21 T cell receptor beta chains sequenced from one sample in a study of graft-versus-host responses after intestinal transplantation. Which antigens these TCRs recognize remains unknown. Clones were read by immunoSEQ multiplex PCR, and TCRdb kept only the in-frame ones, dropping some. Altogether over 100,000 clones are present, 95% being singletons, with the ten largest covering 3.3%. This material consisted of unstimulated CD8+ T cells sorted from spleen or lymph node cells, taken before intestinal transplant. The receptors were gathered from a human donor who received an intestinal transplant.

This chain joins TRBV10-1 and TRBJ2-7, with D possibly being TRBD1 (6 bases). The ends were cut back, 2 bases at V and 6 bases at J, with 14 bases in the middle. The CDR3 is 14 residues long. The V gene's germline CDR1 is WNHNN and CDR2 SYGVQD (reference sequence). The CDR3 region is CASSERNRESEQYF. For the CDR3, the DNA is TGCGCCAGCAGTGAGAGAAACAGGGAGTCCGAGCAGTACTTC.

This clone was seen only once. Written as DNA, the CDR3 is TGTGCCAGCAGCCAAGAGCACTACCAAGAGACCCAGTACTTC. Translating it yields CASSQEHYQETQYF. The chain couples TRBV4-2 to TRBJ2-5; D gene uncertain. V was trimmed by 0 bases and J by 0 bases, leaving 5 bases between them. Per germline, CDR1 LGHNA and CDR2 YNFKEQ. This CDR3 spans 14 amino acids.

The chain employs TRBV9 and TRBJ2-3; TRBD2 is a possible D gene (6 bases). V was trimmed by 2 bases and J by 0 bases, leaving 19 bases between them. Germline-derived CDR1 and CDR2 are SGDLS and YYNGEE. CDR3 length: 18 amino acids. CDR3 in amino acids: CASSVLERVETSTDTQYF. Here the CDR3 DNA reads TGTGCCAGCAGCGTCCTTGAGCGGGTTGAAACTAGCACAGATACGCAGTATTTT.

V is TRBV4-1 and J is TRBJ2-7; D ambiguous. V was trimmed by 1 base and J by 0 bases, leaving 10 bases between them. This CDR3 has 15 amino acids. CDR1 and CDR2 (germline): MGHRA, YSYEKL. The CDR3 loop is CASSQVSGSSYEQYF. CDR3 coding DNA: TGCGCCAGCAGCCAAGTGTCTGGTTCCTCCTACGAGCAGTACTTC.

This rearrangement joins TRBV7-9 to TRBJ1-1, with D possibly matching TRBD1 (6 bases). V dropped 8 bases and J dropped 5 bases, with 15 bases sitting between them. The length of the CDR3 is 13 residues. Germline V lookup: CDR1 SEHNR, CDR2 FQNEAQ (reference sequence). In nucleotides, the CDR3 is TGTGCCAGCGAGGTGGGGGGGCTTACTGAAGCTTTCTTT. Its protein product is CASEVGGLTEAFF.

The rearrangement links TRBV19 to TRBJ2-7, with D uncertain. With 3 bases removed from V and 2 bases from J, the gap between germline ends came to 14 bases. Germline lookup yields CDR1 LNHDA and CDR2 SQIVND (reference sequence). This CDR3 has 15 amino acids. The CDR3 sequence: CASSIGDLATYEQYF. The CDR3 bases are TGTGCCAGTAGTATTGGAGACTTAGCAACCTACGAGCAGTACTTC. The whole variable domain, filled in from reference TRBV19 and TRBJ2-7, reads DGGITQSPKYLFRKEGQNVTLSCEQNLNHDAMYWYRQDPGQGLRLIYYSQIVNDFQKGDIAEGYSVSREKKESFPLTVTSAQKNPTAFYLCASSIGDLATYEQYFGPGTRLTVT.

The chain couples TRBV5-3 to TRBJ2-2; D not certain. TRBV5-3 is treated as an ORF (open reading frame) with a function not yet certain. This CDR3 region has 14 residues. V lost 8 bases and J lost 8, with 19 bases in between. In DNA form, the CDR3 reads TGTGCCAGGAGCACGGGCCTACGGCATGGGGAGCTGTTTTTT. It yields the protein CARSTGLRHGELFF.

CDR3 sequence reads: CASSTGKNEQFF. CDR3 coding DNA: TGTGCCAGCAGCACCGGGAAAAATGAGCAGTTCTTC. The V gene is TRBV9, the J gene TRBJ2-1; a weak D match, TRBD2 (5 bases). V lost 4 bases to trimming and J lost 7 bases, with 9 bases between them. Per germline, CDR1 SGDLS and CDR2 YYNGEE. The CDR3 has 12 amino acids.

The J gene is TRBJ2-7, the V gene TRBV5-1, with 10 bases that match TRBD1. This CDR3 comprises 15 residues. The junction had 4 bases not matched to a gene; V was cut back by 3 bases and J by 1 base. Germline CDR1 and CDR2: SGHRS and YFSETQ. The CDR3 region is CASSSPGQGSYEQYF. DNA of the CDR3: TGCGCCAGCAGCTCACCGGGACAGGGGTCCTACGAGCAGTACTTC.

Concerning this clone: Other nucleotide sequences from this sample produce the same CDR3. V gene TRBV11-2 combines with J gene TRBJ2-7; 7 positions agree with TRBD2. The CDR3 consists of 14 residues. Germline CDR1 is SGHAT and CDR2 is FQNNGV. The ends lost 5 bases at V and 0 bases at J; junction bases unmatched: 4. The CDR3 region has the DNA TGTGCCAGCAGCCTGGGAGGGAGCTCCTACGAGCAGTACTTC. Amino acids: CASSLGGSSYEQYF.

This clone was counted a single time. The CDR3 here is CAWSVIRGLAGSSYNEQFF. The CDR3 DNA reads TGTGCCTGGAGTGTAATTAGGGGACTAGCGGGATCCTCCTACAATGAGCAGTTCTTC. J is TRBJ2-1 and V is TRBV30, with TRBD2 matching 13 bases. This CDR3 contains 19 residues. V shed 0 bases and J 0 bases; nucleotides not matched to a gene: 8. Germline CDR1 is GTSNPN and CDR2 is SVGIG (reference sequence). Full variable domain (outside the CDR3, taken from reference TRBV30 and TRBJ2-1): SQTIHQWPATLVQPVGSPLSLECTVEGTSNPNLYWYRQAAGRGLQLLFYSVGIGQISSEVPQNLSASRPQDRQFILSSKKLLLSDSGFYLCAWSVIRGLAGSSYNEQFFGPGTRLTVL.

The gene calls are TRBV6-5 and TRBJ1-1; D not certain. Trimming took 2 bases from V and 0 from J, leaving 10 bases between them. Germline V gene sequence: CDR1 MNHEY, CDR2 SVGAGI. The CDR3 runs to 15 residues. CDR3 sequence (DNA): TGTGCCAGCAGTTACGACCGTTCCATGAACACTGAAGCTTTCTTT. It translates to CASSYDRSMNTEAFF.

The rearrangement links TRBV9 to TRBJ2-1; possible D gene TRBD2, 5 bases. Per germline, CDR1 SGDLS and CDR2 YYNGEE. This CDR3 is built from 14 residues. V lost 3 bases to trimming and J lost 0 bases, with 7 bases between them. Written as DNA, the CDR3 is TGTGCCAGCAGCGCTCGGGGCTCCTACAATGAGCAGTTCTTC. The encoded protein is CASSARGSYNEQFF.

For the CDR3, the DNA is TGTGCCAGCAGCGTAGAAGGGACGGACAATGAAAAACTGTTTTTT. This translates into CASSVEGTDNEKLFF. The V gene is TRBV9, the J gene TRBJ1-4, with D tentatively TRBD1 (5 bases). Germline CDR1 is SGDLS and CDR2 is YYNGEE. The CDR3 loop spans 15 amino acids. V was cut by 0 bases and J by 5 bases, with 11 bases left in between.

The chain is built from TRBV7-9 and TRBJ2-1, with 10 bases lining up with TRBD2. CDR1 and CDR2 (germline): SEHNR, FQNEAQ (reference sequence). The CDR3 spans 15 residues. V dropped 5 bases and J dropped 3; count of bases not matched to a gene: 4. The CDR3 spells CASSPAGGVYNEQFF. The CDR3 DNA reads as TGTGCCAGCAGCCCAGCGGGAGGGGTCTACAATGAGCAGTTCTTC.

V usage is TRBV25-1 and J usage is TRBJ1-1; no clear D gene. This CDR3 comprises 14 residues. Germline CDR1 reads MGHDK; CDR2 reads SYGVNS. V lost 2 bases and J lost 1, with 8 bases in between. CDR3 in DNA: TGTGCCAGCAGTGAAGGCCCGGGGAACACTGAAGCTTTCTTT. Protein sequence: CASSEGPGNTEAFF.

This chain connects TRBV7-2 to TRBJ2-1; possibly TRBD2 for D (5 bases). This CDR3 is built from 15 residues. From germline, CDR1 is SGHTA and CDR2 FQGNSA. V was trimmed by 5 bases and J by 2 bases, leaving 13 bases between them. CDR3 in amino acids: CASSPSGIPYNEQFF. Written as DNA, the CDR3 is TGTGCCAGCAGCCCCTCCGGGATCCCCTACAATGAGCAGTTCTTC.

This clone occurred once. The chain carries TRBV7-9 and TRBJ1-5, with a possible D match to TRBD1 (5 bases). CDR1 is SEHNR and CDR2 is FQNEAQ in the germline V gene (reference sequence). V was cut by 0 bases and J by 1 base, with 7 bases left in between. The CDR3 totals 15 residues. The CDR3: CASSLAGASNQPQHF. The CDR3 DNA sequence: TGTGCCAGCAGCTTAGCCGGGGCGAGCAATCAGCCCCAGCATTTT.

The V and J genes are TRBV30 and TRBJ2-7; 12 nucleotides align to TRBD2. J was trimmed by 4 bases and V by 5 bases; bases with no gene match: 3. The CDR3 spans 13 residues. Germline lookup yields CDR1 GTSNPN and CDR2 SVGIG (reference sequence). This CDR3 is CAWGLAGLYEQYF. CDR3 nucleotides: TGTGCCTGGGGACTAGCGGGGTTGTACGAGCAGTACTTC.

The rearrangement uses TRBV5-1 and TRBJ2-2, with D unresolved. Trimming took off 5 bases at V and 8 bases at J, with 7 bases between the two ends. This CDR3 has 11 amino acids. Germline lookup yields CDR1 SGHRS and CDR2 YFSETQ. Here the CDR3 reads CASSFTGELFF. CDR3 coding DNA: TGCGCCAGCAGTTTCACAGGGGAGCTGTTTTTT.

The chain is built from TRBV5-6 and TRBJ2-5; TRBD2 matches at 14 bases. The J call is uncertain, as TRBJ2-7 better fits the DNA end. The length of the CDR3 is 17 residues. CDR1 is SGHDT, CDR2 YYEEEE, per germline. CDR3 amino acids: CASSFRPGLAGVYEQYF. The DNA for the CDR3 is TGTGCCAGCAGCTTTCGACCGGGACTAGCGGGAGTATACGAGCAGTACTTC.